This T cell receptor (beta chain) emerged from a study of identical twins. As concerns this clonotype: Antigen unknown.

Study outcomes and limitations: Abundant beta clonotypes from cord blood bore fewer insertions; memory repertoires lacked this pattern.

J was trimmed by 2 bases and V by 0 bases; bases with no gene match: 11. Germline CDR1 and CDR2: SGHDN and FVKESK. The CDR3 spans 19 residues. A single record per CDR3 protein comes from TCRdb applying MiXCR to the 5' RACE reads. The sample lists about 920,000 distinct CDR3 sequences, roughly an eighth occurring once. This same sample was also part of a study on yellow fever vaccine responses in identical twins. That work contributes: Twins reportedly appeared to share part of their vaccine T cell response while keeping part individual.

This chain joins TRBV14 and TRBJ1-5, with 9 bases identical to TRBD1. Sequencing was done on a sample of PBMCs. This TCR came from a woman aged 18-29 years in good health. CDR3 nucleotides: TGTGCCAGCAGCCAAGACGGAGGGACAGGGAGGTTCGGCAATCAGCCCCAGCATTTT. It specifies CASSQDGGTGRFGNQPQHF. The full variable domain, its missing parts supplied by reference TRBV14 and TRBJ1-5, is EAGVTQFPSHSVIEKGQTVTLRCDPISGHDNLYWYRRVMGKEIKFLLHFVKESKQDESGMPNNRFLAERTGGTYSTLKVQPAELEDSGVYFCASSQDGGTGRFGNQPQHFGDGTRLSIL.